Below are 19 T cell receptor beta chains sequenced from a single sample in a study of identical twins. TCRdb re-called the 5' RACE reads with MiXCR, one entry per CDR3 protein. Among roughly 200,000 distinct CDR3 sequences, 7.5% were seen once, and the ten largest hold 1.5% to 2.5%. These records were also assigned to another study, of yellow fever vaccine responses in identical twins.

The sequencing sample was made of memory (CD45RO+) T cells sorted from blood. These receptor sequences come from a woman between 18 and 29 years old in good health.

This clonotype was seen repeatedly, ten times or more. The genes are TRBV5-6 and TRBJ2-1; D not certain. The germline gives CDR1 SGHDT, CDR2 YYEEEE. The CDR3 consists of 12 residues. Trimming cost V 0 bases and J 6 bases, with 4 bases left between them. In DNA form, the CDR3 reads TGTGCCAGCAGCTTGGGGGTCAATGAGCAGTTCTTC. It encodes CASSLGVNEQFF.

J is TRBJ2-1 and V is TRBV4-2, with a possible D match to TRBD2 (5 bases). Germline V lookup: CDR1 LGHNA, CDR2 YNFKEQ. The length of the CDR3 is 16 residues. V was cut by 0 bases and J by 2 bases, with 11 bases left in between. CDR3 region: CASSQEDSPTYNEQFF. CDR3 nucleotides: TGTGCCAGCAGCCAAGAGGACTCTCCGACCTACAATGAGCAGTTCTTC.

The J gene is TRBJ2-2, the V gene TRBV4-1; D is unclear. The germline V gene has CDR1 MGHRA and CDR2 YSYEKL. The V end lost 6 bases, the J end lost 0 bases, and 11 bases lay between the germline ends. There are 15 residues in the CDR3. For the CDR3, the DNA is TGCGCCAGCAGACCATGGGTTACGAACACCGGGGAGCTGTTTTTT. The encoded protein is CASRPWVTNTGELFF.

The gene calls are TRBV9 and TRBJ2-5; D might be TRBD2 (6 bases). Germline CDR1 reads SGDLS; CDR2 reads YYNGEE. V dropped 0 bases and J dropped 2 bases, with 17 bases sitting between them. The CDR3 totals 17 residues. In DNA form, the CDR3 reads TGTGCCAGCAGCGTAGCATGGACCGGGACTGATCAAGAGACCCAGTACTTC. Its protein product is CASSVAWTGTDQETQYF.

This clonotype was detected only a few times. This sequence joins TRBV19 and TRBJ2-7, with 12 nucleotides matching TRBD2. The germline V gene has CDR1 LNHDA and CDR2 SQIVND (reference sequence). The V gene end was trimmed by 9 bases and the J gene end by 6 bases; junction bases not matched to a gene: 12. This CDR3 is built from 15 residues. The CDR3 bases are TGTGCCAGCTCCTATCTAGCGGGAGGGCTCAGCGAGCAGTACTTC. Protein: CASSYLAGGLSEQYF.

This clonotype was detected many times. The chain couples TRBV11-2 to TRBJ1-2; D call uncertain. Trimming removed 2 bases from V and 3 bases from J, with 7 bases in between. Germline V CDR1 and CDR2: SGHAT, FQNNGV. This CDR3 is 13 amino acids long. Written as DNA, the CDR3 is TGTGCCAGCAGCTTATCCCCCGACTATGGCTACACCTTC. Translation: CASSLSPDYGYTF.

This rearrangement joins TRBV6-4 to TRBJ2-1; 11 bases map to TRBD2. V dropped 4 bases and J dropped 7; count of bases not matched to a gene: 6. Germline V gene lookup returns CDR1 MRHNA and CDR2 SNTAGT. The CDR3 is 15 residues long. As DNA, the CDR3 is TGTGCCAGCAGTGGCCTAGCGGGAGGTGGTAATGAGCAGTTCTTC. Protein: CASSGLAGGGNEQFF.

The chain links TRBV29-1 to TRBJ2-1, with 8 nucleotides matching TRBD2. The CDR3 sequence is 15 residues long. The trim removed 6 bases at V and 0 bases at J, leaving 7 bases unmatched. The germline V gene has CDR1 SQVTM and CDR2 ANQGSEA. The CDR3 sequence is CSVGRAGGSYNEQFF. As DNA, the CDR3 is TGCAGCGTCGGGAGGGCGGGGGGCTCCTACAATGAGCAGTTCTTC.

This clonotype was recorded many times. The V gene is TRBV28, the J gene TRBJ2-2; D is uncertain. Looked up from germline, CDR1 is MDHEN and CDR2 is SYDVKM. The CDR3 runs to 16 residues. Trimming cost V 3 bases and J 0 bases, with 11 bases left between them. The CDR3 loop is CASSFPRPANTGELFF. DNA for the CDR3: TGTGCCAGCAGTTTCCCCCGCCCGGCGAACACCGGGGAGCTGTTTTTT.

This clonotype appeared many times. The chain recombines TRBV5-6 with TRBJ2-3, with 11 bases identical to TRBD2. Per the germline V gene, CDR1 is SGHDT and CDR2 is YYEEEE. The ends lost 2 bases at V and 2 bases at J; junction bases unmatched: 7. This CDR3 has 17 amino acids. The CDR3 DNA follows: TGTGCCAGCAGCTTTATCGGGACTAGCGGATACACAGATACGCAGTATTTT. Translation gives CASSFIGTSGYTDTQYF. Using reference TRBV5-6 and TRBJ2-3 for the parts outside the CDR3, the full variable domain is DAGVTQSPTHLIKTRGQQVTLRCSPKSGHDTVSWYQQALGQGPQFIFQYYEEEERQRGNFPDRFSGHQFPNYSSELNVNALLLGDSALYLCASSFIGTSGYTDTQYFGPGTRLTVL.

This clonotype came up once. Germline and junction disagree at one end, which may indicate a read error. This CDR3 reads CASSPLGTTKTSTDTRYF. The CDR3 region has the DNA TGTGCCAGCAGCCCCCTCGGGACTACTAAAACTAGCACAGATACGCGGTATTTT. This chain links TRBV11-2 with TRBJ2-3; 7 bases map to TRBD2. Germline CDR1 SGHAT, CDR2 FQNNGV. The CDR3 sequence is 18 residues long.

This clonotype has at least ten counts. The chain couples TRBV12-3 or TRBV12-4 to TRBJ2-3; no reliable D call. The V and J ends lost 5 bases and 4 bases respectively, with 4 bases between them. The length of the CDR3 is 11 residues. CDR3 amino acids: CASSTADTQYF. DNA of the CDR3: TGTGCCAGCAGTACTGCAGATACGCAGTATTTT.

This clonotype was found many times. This rearrangement joins TRBV12-3 or TRBV12-4 to TRBJ2-1; 7 positions agree with TRBD1. This CDR3 spans 15 amino acids. The V and J ends lost 5 bases and 1 base, in that order; junction bases with no gene match: 5. CDR3 bases: TGTGCCAGCAGTCACCAGACAGGGTCCTACAATGAGCAGTTCTTC. Its translation: CASSHQTGSYNEQFF.

This clonotype appeared a few times. This chain joins TRBV11-2 and TRBJ2-3; D may be TRBD2 (5 bases). The CDR3 totals 14 residues. Germline loops: CDR1 SGHAT, CDR2 FQNNGV. V was clipped by 0 bases and J by 5 bases, with 9 bases between them. The CDR3 sequence is CASSLDVRGDTQYF. Here the CDR3 DNA reads TGTGCCAGCAGCTTAGATGTACGGGGAGATACGCAGTATTTT. Full variable domain (outside the CDR3, taken from reference TRBV11-2 and TRBJ2-3): EAGVAQSPRYKIIEKRQSVAFWCNPISGHATLYWYQQILGQGPKLLIQFQNNGVVDDSQLPKDRFSAERLKGVDSTLKIQPAKLEDSAVYLCASSLDVRGDTQYFGPGTRLTVL.

The sample holds a few counts of this clonotype. The V call is TRBV6-5, the J call TRBJ2-3; 10 bases match TRBD2. The CDR3 sequence is 18 residues long. Looked up from germline, CDR1 is MNHEY and CDR2 is SVGAGI. Losses at the gene ends were 2 bases for V and 4 bases for J; bases not matched to a gene: 12. The CDR3, as DNA: TGTGCCAGCAGTTACGGGAGGAGCGGGAGGGCCTCGGCAGATACGCAGTATTTT. It is translated as CASSYGRSGRASADTQYF.

The rearrangement links TRBV5-5 to TRBJ2-4; 13 nucleotides agree with TRBD2. This CDR3 contains 17 residues. Per the germline V gene, CDR1 is SGHKS and CDR2 is YYEKEE (reference sequence). After removal of 0 bases from V and 8 bases from J, the junction contained 8 bases not matched to a gene. CDR3 region: CASSLARLAGGIDIQYF. The CDR3 coding sequence is TGTGCCAGCAGCTTGGCCCGACTAGCGGGGGGCATAGACATTCAGTACTTC.

The chain is built from TRBV2 and TRBJ2-7, with TRBD1 matching over 12 bases. Looked up from germline, CDR1 is SNHLY and CDR2 is FYNNEI. The CDR3 is 16 residues long. Trimming removed 3 bases from V and 6 bases from J; junction bases left unmatched: 9. The CDR3 protein is CASSDGAGTGGGEQYF. DNA for the CDR3: TGTGCCAGCAGTGATGGGGCCGGGACAGGGGGCGGCGAGCAGTACTTC.

This sequence joins TRBV7-9 and TRBJ2-7; 8 nucleotides match TRBD2. Germline V gives CDR1 SEHNR, CDR2 FQNEAQ (reference sequence). The CDR3 is 14 amino acids. Unmatched junction bases numbered 7, after V lost 6 bases and J lost 3 bases. CDR3 protein: CASRPGGADYEQYF. The CDR3 coding sequence is TGTGCCAGCAGACCCGGGGGGGCAGACTACGAGCAGTACTTC.

This clonotype was picked up many times. The rearrangement uses TRBV20-1 and TRBJ2-7; the match to TRBD2 covers 8 bases. V lost 3 bases, J lost 1 base, and 8 bases stayed unmatched. The CDR3 consists of 15 residues. Germline loops: CDR1 DFQATT, CDR2 SNEGSKA (reference sequence). The CDR3 nucleotides are TGCAGTGCTAGTTCGCATAGACTAGCGTCCTACGAGCAGTACTTC. Encoded protein: CSASSHRLASYEQYF.